A selection of T cell receptor beta chains follows, all from one sample in a study of blood T cell repertoires in COVID-19. Method: immunoSEQ multiplex PCR; TCRdb's copy keeps in-frame clones and lacks some. The sample holds about 260,000 clones, 75% to 90% seen once. Material for sequencing was PBMCs or T cells enriched from blood (not recorded which). The receptors derive from a man aged 50 or older who had been exposed to COVID-19. CDR3s include the opening cysteine and the closing phenylalanine or tryptophan. The order of the fields is J gene, clone size, V gene, D gene, CDR3 protein, CDR3 DNA. A D gene is named only where the DNA matches it firmly. The size field is filled for only some rows; it gives once, few, many or a size class.

TRBJ1-2,-,TRBV25-1,TRBD1,CASSDTRSGGSGYTF,TGTGCCAGCAGTGATACAAGATCAGGGGGCTCTGGCTACACCTTC
TRBJ1-1,-,TRBV5-6,TRBD1,CASSGDRGWDTEAFF,TGTGCCAGCAGCGGTGACAGGGGCTGGGACACTGAAGCTTTCTTT
TRBJ1-5,few,TRBV19,-,CASSKQVLQPQHF,TGTGCCAGTAGTAAACAGGTCCTTCAGCCCCAGCATTTT
TRBJ2-3,-,TRBV25-1,TRBD1,CASSTTGTDTQYF,TGTGCCAGCAGTACGACAGGGACAGATACGCAGTATTTT
TRBJ2-1,-,TRBV9,TRBD1,CASSGGQGANEQFF,TGTGCCAGCAGCGGGGGACAGGGGGCGAATGAGCAGTTCTTC
TRBJ1-1,-,TRBV19,TRBD1,CASTHVGQGILDTEAFF,TGTGCCAGTACCCACGTGGGACAGGGGATTTTGGACACTGAAGCTTTCTTT
TRBJ1-2,-,TRBV6-5,-,CASSRRSGQNYGYTF,TGTGCCAGCAGCCGACGTTCTGGACAGAACTATGGCTACACCTTC
TRBJ1-3,once,TRBV28,-,CASSMRPRGAGNTIYF,TGTGCCAGCAGTATGCGCCCCCGGGGGGCTGGAAACACCATATATTTT
TRBJ2-2,-,TRBV10-1,-,CASSQGVDPGELFF,TGCGCCAGCAGCCAGGGTGTAGACCCCGGGGAGCTGTTTTTT
TRBJ1-5,-,TRBV29-1,-,CSVARTAGSNQPQHF,TGCAGCGTTGCTAGGACAGCCGGGAGCAATCAGCCCCAGCATTTT
TRBJ2-1,once,TRBV7-2,-,CASSSSQSWDEQFF,TGTGCCAGCAGCTCCTCACAGAGCTGGGATGAGCAGTTCTTC
TRBJ2-3,-,TRBV29-1,-,CSDLPGADTQYF,TGCAGCGATTTGCCGGGGGCAGATACGCAGTATTTT
TRBJ1-6,-,TRBV4-1,-,CASRPTGFNSPLHF,TGCGCCAGCAGACCTACAGGTTTTAATTCACCCCTCCACTTT
TRBJ1-5,-,TRBV7-2,TRBD1,CASSLQQGNQPQHF,TGTGCCAGCAGCTTACAACAGGGGAATCAGCCCCAGCATTTT
TRBJ1-5,-,TRBV28,TRBD1,CASSLLGGTGGSNQPQHF,TGTGCCAGCAGTCTTCTAGGGGGGACAGGGGGGAGCAATCAGCCCCAGCATTTT
TRBJ1-2,-,TRBV27,TRBD1,CASSRDRGFYSIYGYTF,TGTGCCAGCAGCCGGGACAGGGGTTTTTATTCTATCTATGGCTACACCTTC
TRBJ1-2,-,TRBV5-1,-,CASSFGQPGSYGYTF,TGCGCCAGCAGCTTTGGACAGCCGGGCTCCTATGGCTACACCTTC
TRBJ2-3,-,TRBV18,TRBD1,CASSPGQGAGTDTQYF,TGTGCCAGCTCACCCGGACAGGGGGCGGGCACAGATACGCAGTATTTT
TRBJ2-2,-,TRBV6-5,-,CASSYSSTGTGELFF,TGTGCCAGCAGTTACTCCTCGACAGGCACCGGGGAGCTGTTTTTT
TRBJ2-1,-,TRBV28,TRBD1,CASNTPSTGIAPGETENEQFF,TGTGCCAGTAATACCCCCTCGACAGGGATTGCCCCTGGTGAGACTGAAAATGAGCAGTTCTTC
TRBJ1-6,-,TRBV9,-,CASSPSRDKDSPLHF,TGTGCCAGCAGCCCTTCCCGGGACAAAGATTCACCCCTCCACTTT
TRBJ1-6,-,TRBV30,-,CAWGEGGRLIRTESPLHF,TGTGCCTGGGGAGAGGGGGGGCGGCTTATTCGGACCGAATCACCCCTCCACTTT
TRBJ1-1,-,TRBV4-1,-,CASSQGLSLLRQNTEAFF,TGCGCCAGCAGCCAAGGCCTCAGCCTCCTGAGGCAGAACACTGAAGCTTTCTTT
TRBJ1-1,-,TRBV29-1,TRBD1,CSVGDRGATEAFF,TGCAGCGTGGGGGACAGGGGAGCGACTGAAGCTTTCTTT
TRBJ2-5,-,TRBV7-2,-,CASSLGGRGETQYF,TGTGCCAGCAGCTTAGGTGGCAGGGGTGAGACCCAGTACTTC
TRBJ1-5,-,TRBV27,-,CASSLAGHTVSSNQPQHF,TGTGCCAGCAGTTTAGCAGGGCATACGGTTTCCAGCAATCAGCCCCAGCATTTT
TRBJ1-2,-,TRBV18,-,CASSPANDRPTYGYTF,TGTGCCAGCTCACCAGCCAACGACAGGCCTACCTATGGCTACACCTTC
TRBJ2-3,-,TRBV5-1,-,CASSLTADTQYF,TGCGCCAGCAGCTTGACTGCAGATACGCAGTATTTT
TRBJ2-7,-,TRBV12-3/TRBV12-4,-,CASSFPGFEQYF,TGTGCCAGCAGTTTCCCGGGGTTCGAGCAGTACTTC
TRBJ1-2,once,TRBV10-3,-,CAISPRPSGANYGYTF,TGTGCCATCAGTCCACGCCCCTCAGGCGCTAACTATGGCTACACCTTC
TRBJ1-6,-,TRBV9,-,CASSVRSLDPGNSPLHF,TGTGCCAGCAGCGTAAGAAGTTTGGACCCGGGGAATTCACCCCTCCACTTT
TRBJ1-1,-,TRBV12-5,TRBD1,CASGPDRVYTEAFF,TGTGCTAGTGGCCCCGACAGGGTCTATACTGAAGCTTTCTTT
TRBJ2-4,-,TRBV9,TRBD2,CASSRKRETKNIQYF,TGTGCCAGCAGCCGTAAGCGGGAGACTAAAAACATTCAGTACTTC
TRBJ1-2,once,TRBV6-2/TRBV6-3,-,CASSYAAPSGGYTF,TGTGCCAGCAGTTACGCGGCCCCGTCCGGTGGCTACACCTTC
TRBJ1-4,-,TRBV14,-,CASSPGGVEKLFF,TGTGCCAGCAGCCCAGGCGGGGTAGAAAAACTGTTTTTT
TRBJ2-1,-,TRBV10-1,-,CASSESWLAGKGEQFF,TGCGCCAGCAGTGAGTCGTGGCTAGCTGGAAAAGGTGAGCAGTTCTTC
TRBJ1-4,-,TRBV5-1,-,CASSLGRGSSEKLFF,TGCGCCAGCAGCTTGGGACGGGGGAGTAGTGAAAAACTGTTTTTT
TRBJ2-2,few,TRBV29-1,-,CSVLGWQGNTGELFF,TGCAGCGTCCTCGGTTGGCAGGGCAACACCGGGGAGCTGTTTTTT
TRBJ1-1,-,TRBV7-3,TRBD1,CASSPKGGTGGNTEAFF,TGTGCCAGCAGCCCGAAAGGCGGGACAGGGGGTAACACTGAAGCTTTCTTT
TRBJ2-1,-,TRBV5-1,TRBD2,CASSLAGPYNEQFF,TGCGCCAGCAGCCTAGCGGGACCGTACAATGAGCAGTTCTTC
TRBJ1-5,-,TRBV12-2,-,CASRPQNLRQGSNQPQHF,TGTGCAAGTCGGCCACAAAACCTTCGACAGGGTAGCAATCAGCCCCAGCATTTT
TRBJ2-1,once,TRBV6-5,TRBD2,CASIRGRERYNEQFF,TGTGCCAGCATCAGAGGGCGGGAGCGCTACAATGAGCAGTTCTTC
TRBJ2-5,-,TRBV18,TRBD2,CASSPQGLASETQYF,TGTGCCAGCTCACCTCAGGGACTAGCGTCGGAGACCCAGTACTTC
TRBJ2-3,few,TRBV5-1,-,CASSLIQGTDTQYF,TGCGCCAGCAGCTTAATACAGGGCACAGATACGCAGTATTTT
TRBJ1-4,-,TRBV6-5,-,CASSFSGATNEKLFF,TGTGCCAGCAGTTTCTCAGGGGCAACTAATGAAAAACTGTTTTTT
TRBJ2-3,-,TRBV2,TRBD1,CASRGQGTRTDTQYF,TGTGCCAGCAGAGGACAGGGAACTCGCACAGATACGCAGTATTTT
TRBJ2-3,-,TRBV3-1/TRBV3-2,TRBD1,CASSQWDRHTDTQYF,TGTGCCAGCAGCCAGTGGGACAGACACACAGATACGCAGTATTTT
TRBJ1-4,-,TRBV28,TRBD1,CASSPPDRGEKLFF,TGTGCCAGCAGTCCCCCCGACAGGGGTGAAAAACTGTTTTTT
TRBJ2-1,-,TRBV11-1,TRBD1,CASSQGDRGSHNEQFF,TGTGCCAGCAGCCAAGGGGACAGGGGTTCCCACAATGAGCAGTTCTTC
TRBJ1-5,-,TRBV28,TRBD1,CASSEAGGRRQPQHF,TGTGCCAGCAGTGAGGCAGGGGGTAGGCGTCAGCCCCAGCATTTT
TRBJ1-2,-,TRBV6-5,TRBD1,CASSRGTAAGYTF,TGTGCCAGCAGCCGCGGGACAGCGGCTGGCTACACCTTC
TRBJ2-2,-,TRBV6-5,-,CASSYSGVGGIGELFF,TGTGCCAGCAGTTACTCAGGAGTAGGGGGAATCGGGGAGCTGTTTTTT
TRBJ2-1,-,TRBV11-3,-,CASSLSRADQQFF,TGTGCCAGCAGCTTATCTCGAGCGGACCAGCAGTTCTTC
TRBJ2-3,-,TRBV6-5,-,CASRETASSTDTQYF,TGTGCCAGCAGAGAGACTGCGTCTAGCACAGATACGCAGTATTTT
TRBJ1-1,-,TRBV5-1,TRBD1,CASSLEPQGAGTEAFF,TGCGCCAGCAGCTTGGAGCCACAGGGGGCCGGCACTGAAGCTTTCTTT